A single sample is the source of the 21 T cell receptor beta chains below, sequenced in a study of T cell changes during pregnancy in multiple sclerosis. Produced via immunoSEQ multiplex PCR; TCRdb's table is partial and in-frame only. The sample lists approximately 88,000 clones; almost 95% were seen once. The source was peripheral blood, collected in the third trimester of pregnancy. These receptors were obtained from a female donor with multiple sclerosis, enrolled in a pregnancy study.

V gene TRBV7-2 combines with J gene TRBJ2-7, with 8 bases identical to TRBD2. Trimming at V came to 7 bases and at J to 3 bases, leaving 23 bases not matched to a gene. From germline, CDR1 is SGHTA and CDR2 FQGNSA. This CDR3 comprises 19 residues. In DNA form, the CDR3 reads TGTGCCAGCAACAATGGCGGTGGGTATGCACTAGCGGCCTTCTACGAGCAGTACTTC. It codes for CASNNGGGYALAAFYEQYF.

The chain uses TRBV18 and TRBJ1-1; D not resolved. V was pared by 6 bases and J by 1 base, with 15 bases between. Germline V lookup: CDR1 KGHSH, CDR2 LQKENI. This CDR3 region has 15 residues. The CDR3 spells CASSPKETPNTEAFF. The CDR3 DNA reads TGTGCCAGCTCCCCAAAAGAGACACCGAACACTGAAGCTTTCTTT.

This clone appeared a single time. This chain joins TRBV4-1 and TRBJ2-5, with TRBD2 matching 9 bases. Germline-derived CDR1 and CDR2 are MGHRA and YSYEKL. V gave up 3 bases and J gave up 12 bases; unmatched junction bases: 11. The CDR3 runs to 14 residues. CDR3 in amino acids: CASSQLWGGREKYF. The CDR3 nucleotides are TGCGCCAGCAGCCAGCTTTGGGGCGGGAGGGAAAAGTACTTC.

The chain links TRBV5-1 to TRBJ2-1, with D possibly TRBD2 on 6 matching bases. Trimming left V 1 base short and J 8 bases short, with 10 bases between. Germline assignment: CDR1 SGHRS and CDR2 YFSETQ. CDR3 length: 13 residues. The CDR3 DNA sequence: TGCGCCAGCAGCTTGCGTCGGGGGTATGAGCAGTTCTTC. Amino acids: CASSLRRGYEQFF. The full variable domain, completed using reference TRBV5-1 and TRBJ2-1, is KAGVTQTPRYLIKTRGQQVTLSCSPISGHRSVSWYQQTPGQGLQFLFEYFSETQRNKGNFPGRFSGRQFSNSRSEMNVSTLELGDSALYLCASSLRRGYEQFFGPGTRLTVL.

The CDR3 DNA reads as TGTGCCAGCAGTGAACCAGGGACTAGCGGGATCTACGAGCAGTACTTC. Translated, it gives CASSEPGTSGIYEQYF. The chain links TRBV6-1 to TRBJ2-7; TRBD2 aligns across 13 bases. The ends lost 2 bases at V and 3 bases at J; junction bases unmatched: 4. This CDR3 is built from 16 residues. Looked up from germline, CDR1 is MNHNS and CDR2 is SASEGT.

The V call is TRBV19, the J call TRBJ2-7; 8 nucleotides agree with TRBD2. The junction had 11 bases not matched to a gene; V was cut back by 6 bases and J by 1 base. This CDR3 is 16 amino acids long. Per the germline V gene, CDR1 is LNHDA and CDR2 is SQIVND (reference sequence). The CDR3, as DNA: TGTGCCAGTAGACTAACTAGCGGACCAAGGTCCTACGAGCAGTACTTC. Amino acid sequence: CASRLTSGPRSYEQYF.

This clone occurred a few times. This chain links TRBV2 with TRBJ1-2, with D perhaps TRBD1 (6 bases). V gave up 2 bases and J gave up 6 bases, with 7 bases separating them. Germline values: CDR1 SNHLY, CDR2 FYNNEI. This CDR3 has 12 amino acids. The CDR3 DNA reads TGTGCCAGCAGTGAAAGGGGGAATGGCTACACCTTC. It translates to CASSERGNGYTF.

V gene TRBV5-1 combines with J gene TRBJ2-7, with 14 bases fitting TRBD2. The CDR3 contains 16 residues. Germline V lookup: CDR1 SGHRS, CDR2 YFSETQ. V shed 4 bases, J shed 0 bases, and the junction held 3 bases outside the gene matches. The CDR3 DNA sequence: TGCGCCAGCAGCCCCGGGACTAGCGGGAGCTCCTACGAGCAGTACTTC. Its translation is CASSPGTSGSSYEQYF.

V is TRBV19 and J is TRBJ1-2, with unresolved D. The CDR3 spans 14 residues. The germline V and J ends were trimmed by 5 bases and 0 bases, with 10 bases remaining between them. Germline V lookup: CDR1 LNHDA, CDR2 SQIVND (reference sequence). CDR3 DNA: TGTGCCAGTAGTTATACGGGAGCTAACTATGGCTACACCTTC. It yields the protein CASSYTGANYGYTF.

The chain is built from TRBV5-1 and TRBJ2-7, with D possibly being TRBD2 (7 bases). The ends were cut back, 3 bases at V and 1 base at J, with 14 bases in the middle. Germline loops: CDR1 SGHRS, CDR2 YFSETQ. CDR3 length: 15 residues. Here the CDR3 DNA reads TGCGCCAGCAGCTGGGGGGGCACAGGGTCCTACGAGCAGTACTTC. It yields the protein CASSWGGTGSYEQYF.

V gene TRBV5-1 combines with J gene TRBJ2-7; 13 nucleotides agree with TRBD2. This CDR3 is 19 amino acids long. Germline assignment: CDR1 SGHRS and CDR2 YFSETQ. V dropped 3 bases and J dropped 3; count of bases not matched to a gene: 15. CDR3 residues: CASSSGLAGMSSEFYEQYF. As DNA, the CDR3 is TGCGCCAGCAGCTCGGGACTAGCGGGAATGTCTTCTGAATTCTACGAGCAGTACTTC.

This clone was observed once. The J gene is TRBJ2-1, the V gene TRBV5-5, with 8 bases identical to TRBD2. With V trimmed by 1 base and J by 8 bases, 11 bases remained unmatched. CDR1 and CDR2 (germline): SGHKS, YYEKEE (reference sequence). The CDR3 spans 16 residues. The CDR3: CASSLLGLVPKDEQFF. The CDR3 region has the DNA TGTGCCAGCAGCTTGTTGGGACTAGTCCCTAAGGATGAGCAGTTCTTC.

The chain has TRBV9 and TRBJ2-3, with 9 bases fitting TRBD2. The CDR3 loop spans 14 amino acids. Germline V gives CDR1 SGDLS, CDR2 YYNGEE. With 3 bases clipped from V and 7 bases from J, the junction kept 6 bases outside the gene matches. The CDR3 reads CASSGSTSGNTQYF. Here the CDR3 DNA reads TGTGCCAGCAGCGGGTCGACTAGCGGCAATACGCAGTATTTT.

The V call is TRBV7-8, the J call TRBJ2-7; TRBD2 aligns across 8 bases. The ends lost 8 bases at V and 0 bases at J; junction bases unmatched: 3. The CDR3 has 13 residues. The germline gives CDR1 SGHVS, CDR2 FQNEAQ. CDR3 nucleotide sequence: TGTGCCAGCCAGACTAGCGTCTCCTACGAGCAGTACTTC. Translating it yields CASQTSVSYEQYF.

J is TRBJ2-1 and V is TRBV6-4, with 13 bases identical to TRBD2. V lost 5 bases to trimming and J lost 5 bases; unmatched junction nucleotides: 3. This CDR3 has 15 amino acids. Per the germline V gene, CDR1 is MRHNA and CDR2 is SNTAGT. The CDR3 region is CASSIGTSGDNEQFF. The CDR3 DNA is TGTGCCAGCAGTATCGGGACTAGCGGGGACAATGAGCAGTTCTTC.

The rearrangement joins TRBV30 to TRBJ1-2; no definite D call. From germline, CDR1 is GTSNPN and CDR2 SVGIG (reference sequence). The CDR3 extends over 13 amino acids. The germline V and J ends were trimmed by 8 bases and 0 bases, with 13 bases remaining between them. CDR3: CAISGETNYGYTF. Here the CDR3 DNA reads TGTGCCATCTCAGGTGAAACTAACTATGGCTACACCTTC.

This sequence joins TRBV5-1 and TRBJ2-7; 9 bases map to TRBD1. Germline CDR1 reads SGHRS; CDR2 reads YFSETQ. The CDR3 has 12 residues. With V trimmed by 4 bases and J by 7 bases, 3 bases remained unmatched. The CDR3 spells CASSSGQGEQYF. The CDR3 bases are TGCGCCAGCAGCAGCGGACAGGGGGAGCAGTACTTC.

The J gene is TRBJ2-1, the V gene TRBV2; 10 bases line up with TRBD2. Germline CDR1 is SNHLY and CDR2 is FYNNEI. V lost 1 base to trimming and J lost 7 bases; unmatched junction nucleotides: 10. The CDR3 sequence is 17 residues long. The CDR3 coding sequence is TGTGCCAGCAGTGAAGGGGGGGCTAGCGGGAGACAAAATGAGCAGTTCTTC. This translates into CASSEGGASGRQNEQFF.

The V gene is TRBV6-6, the J gene TRBJ1-4; D is possibly TRBD1 (6 bases). V dropped 4 bases and J dropped 8 bases, with 17 bases sitting between them. CDR1 MNHNY and CDR2 SVGAGI come from the germline V gene (reference sequence). CDR3 length equals 15 residues. CDR3 in DNA: TGTGCCAGCAGTTCCGGTGGGGGGGCAGGAGAAAAACTGTTTTTT. Translating gives CASSSGGGAGEKLFF.

The gene calls are TRBV6-5 and TRBJ2-2, with D maybe TRBD2 (5 bases). CDR3 size: 14 residues. CDR1 and CDR2 from the germline V gene are MNHEY and SVGAGI. The V end was cut by 7 bases, the J end by 4 bases, with 13 bases between. CDR3 protein: CASTDGRGTGELFF. The CDR3 DNA follows: TGTGCCAGCACAGATGGGAGAGGCACCGGGGAGCTGTTTTTT.

The chain carries TRBV6-5 and TRBJ2-1; 7 positions match TRBD1. The CDR3 totals 13 residues. Germline-derived CDR1 and CDR2 are MNHEY and SVGAGI. Trimming removed 2 bases from V and 9 bases from J; junction bases left unmatched: 4. The CDR3 reads CASSYRDRSEQFF. Here the CDR3 DNA reads TGTGCCAGCAGTTACAGGGACAGAAGTGAGCAGTTCTTC.